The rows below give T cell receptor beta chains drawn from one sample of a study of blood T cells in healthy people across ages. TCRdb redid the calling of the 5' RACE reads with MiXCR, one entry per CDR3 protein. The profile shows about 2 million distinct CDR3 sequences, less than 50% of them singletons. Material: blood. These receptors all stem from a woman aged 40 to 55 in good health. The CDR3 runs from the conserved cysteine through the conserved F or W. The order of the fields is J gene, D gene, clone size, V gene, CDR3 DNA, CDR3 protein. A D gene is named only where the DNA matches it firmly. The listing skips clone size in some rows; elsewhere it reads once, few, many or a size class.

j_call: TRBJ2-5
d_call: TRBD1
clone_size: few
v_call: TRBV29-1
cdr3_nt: TGCAGCGTTGAACCAGACAGGGGGCGGAAAGAGACCCAGTACTTC
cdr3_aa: CSVEPDRGRKETQYF

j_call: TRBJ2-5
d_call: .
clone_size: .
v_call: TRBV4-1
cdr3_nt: TGCGCCAGCAGCCACCCTCAAGGGACACGGGAGACCCAGTACTTC
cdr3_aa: CASSHPQGTRETQYF

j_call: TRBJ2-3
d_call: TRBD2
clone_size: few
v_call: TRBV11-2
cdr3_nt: TGTGCCAGCAGCGCTGGTCCCCCTCTAGCGGGGGGTCACACAGATACGCAGTATTTT
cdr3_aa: CASSAGPPLAGGHTDTQYF

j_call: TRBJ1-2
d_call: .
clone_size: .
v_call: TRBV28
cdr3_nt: TGTGCCACCAGTCAGGGAGTAGTTGGCTACACCTTC
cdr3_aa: CATSQGVVGYTF

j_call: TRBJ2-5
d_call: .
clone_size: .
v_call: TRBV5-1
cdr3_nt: TGCGCCAGCAGCGCCGCACGAAATTCGTACCAAGAGACCCAGTACTTC
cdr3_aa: CASSAARNSYQETQYF

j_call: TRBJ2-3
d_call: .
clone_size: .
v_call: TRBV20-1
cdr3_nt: TGCAGTGCTAGAGGGCAGGGGTTATGGGGGGATACGCAGTATTTT
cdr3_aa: CSARGQGLWGDTQYF

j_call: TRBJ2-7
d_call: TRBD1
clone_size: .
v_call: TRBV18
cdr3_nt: TGTGCCAGCTCACCAAAGGGGACCCAGGGGGACGAGCAGTACTTC
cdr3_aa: CASSPKGTQGDEQYF

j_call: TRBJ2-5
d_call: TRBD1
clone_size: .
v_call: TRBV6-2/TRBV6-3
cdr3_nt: TGTGCCAGCAGTTACTCCCCGACAGGGCGAGAGACCCAGTACTTC
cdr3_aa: CASSYSPTGRETQYF

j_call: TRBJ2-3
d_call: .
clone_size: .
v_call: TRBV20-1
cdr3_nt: TGCAGTGCTAGAGAGGAGGAGGGAACGGTAGTAGGAGCAGATACGCAGTATTTT
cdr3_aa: CSAREEEGTVVGADTQYF

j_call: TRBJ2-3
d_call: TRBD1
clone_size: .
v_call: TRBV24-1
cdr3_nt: TGTGCCACCAGTACGACAGGGCTGCAGTATTTT
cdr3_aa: CATSTTGLQYF

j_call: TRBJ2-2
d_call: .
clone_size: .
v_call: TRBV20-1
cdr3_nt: TGCAGTGCTAGAGGGAAGGGGAACACCGGGGAGCTGTTTTTT
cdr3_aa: CSARGKGNTGELFF

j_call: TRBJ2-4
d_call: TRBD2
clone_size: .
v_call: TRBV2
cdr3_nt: TGTGCCAGCAGGGGACTAGCGGGGGGGTCCATAAACATTCAGTACTTC
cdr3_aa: CASRGLAGGSINIQYF

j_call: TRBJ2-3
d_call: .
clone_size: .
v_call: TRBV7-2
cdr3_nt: TGTGCCATCAAACGGACCCCCCAAAGCACAGATACGCAGTATTTT
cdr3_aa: CAIKRTPQSTDTQYF

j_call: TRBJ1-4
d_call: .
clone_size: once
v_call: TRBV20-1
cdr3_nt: TGCAGTGCTAGGAGGGGCGCAACTAATGAAAGACTGTTTTTT
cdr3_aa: CSARRGATNERLFF

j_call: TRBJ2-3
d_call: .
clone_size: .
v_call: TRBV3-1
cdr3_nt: TGTGCCAGCAGTTCGGGGGCAGGAGCCCTTGATACGCAGTATTTT
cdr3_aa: CASSSGAGALDTQYF

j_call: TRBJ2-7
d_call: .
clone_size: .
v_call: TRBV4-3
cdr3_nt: TGCGCCAGCAGCCAAGAATGGCGGGGGCTCTCCTACGAGCAGTACTTC
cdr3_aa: CASSQEWRGLSYEQYF

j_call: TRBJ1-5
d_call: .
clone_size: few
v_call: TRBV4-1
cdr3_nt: TGCGCCAGCAGCCAAGATCCTCAGGGCTCCTGGCAGCCCCAGCATTTT
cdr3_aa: CASSQDPQGSWQPQHF

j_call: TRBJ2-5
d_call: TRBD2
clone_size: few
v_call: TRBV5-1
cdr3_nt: TGCGCCAGCATCCAAGGGATGCTAGCGGGGGGGCAAGAGACCCAGTACTTC
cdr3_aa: CASIQGMLAGGQETQYF

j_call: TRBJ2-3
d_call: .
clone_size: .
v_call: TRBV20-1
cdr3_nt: TGCAGTGCTAGAGCCGATACAACAGATACGCAGTATTTT
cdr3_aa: CSARADTTDTQYF

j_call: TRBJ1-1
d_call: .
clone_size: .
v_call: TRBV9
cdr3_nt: TGTGCCAGCAGCCCCCGGGGAGCCTTTAACACTGAAGCTTTCTTT
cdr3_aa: CASSPRGAFNTEAFF

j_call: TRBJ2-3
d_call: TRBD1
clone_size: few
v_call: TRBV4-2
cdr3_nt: TGTGCCAGCAGCCCTCAGGGGGCGGTAACAGATACGCAGTATTTT
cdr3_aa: CASSPQGAVTDTQYF

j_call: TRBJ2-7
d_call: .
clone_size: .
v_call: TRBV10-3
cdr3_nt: TGTGCCACCAGTGATACCGGGGAGCAGTACTTC
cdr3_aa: CATSDTGEQYF

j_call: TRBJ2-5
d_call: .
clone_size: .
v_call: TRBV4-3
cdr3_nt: TGCGCCAGCAGTCTAGATCAAGAGACCCGGTACTTC
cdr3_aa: CASSLDQETRYF

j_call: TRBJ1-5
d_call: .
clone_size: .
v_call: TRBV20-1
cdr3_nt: TGCAGTGCTACCCATACCGCGGGAGGGGGGCAGCCCCAGCATTTT
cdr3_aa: CSATHTAGGGQPQHF

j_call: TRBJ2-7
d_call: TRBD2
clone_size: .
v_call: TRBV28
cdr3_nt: TGTGCCGGCAGTTCCCCAGGACTAGCGGGGGGCGAGACTAGCGAGCAGTACTTC
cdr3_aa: CAGSSPGLAGGETSEQYF

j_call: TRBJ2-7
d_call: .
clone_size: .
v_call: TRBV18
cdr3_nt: TGTGCCAGCTCATCGGGGCCCGTTAGCAGTTCCTACGAGCAGTACTTC
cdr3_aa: CASSSGPVSSSYEQYF

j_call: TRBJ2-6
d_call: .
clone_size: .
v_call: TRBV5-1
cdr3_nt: TGCGCCAGCAGCTTGCATACATCTGGGGCCAACGTCCTGACTTTC
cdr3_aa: CASSLHTSGANVLTF

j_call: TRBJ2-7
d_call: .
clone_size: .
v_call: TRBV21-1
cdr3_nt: TGTGCCAGCAGCAAATACGGCGGTGCGGGCGAGCAGTACTTC
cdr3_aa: CASSKYGGAGEQYF

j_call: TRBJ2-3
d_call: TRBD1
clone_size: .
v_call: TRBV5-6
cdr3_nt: TGTGCCAGCAGCCCGACCCGGGACAGGGGGCAGTATCCCACAGATACGCAGTATTTT
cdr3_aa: CASSPTRDRGQYPTDTQYF

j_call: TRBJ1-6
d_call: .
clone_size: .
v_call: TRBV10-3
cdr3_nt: TGTGCCATCACTGGACAGTCCGATTCACCCCTCCACTTT
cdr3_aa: CAITGQSDSPLHF

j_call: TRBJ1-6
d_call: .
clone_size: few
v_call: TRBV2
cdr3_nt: TGTGCCAGCAGGTGGGGGGATCGCCCGGATTCACCCCTCCACTTT
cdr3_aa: CASRWGDRPDSPLHF

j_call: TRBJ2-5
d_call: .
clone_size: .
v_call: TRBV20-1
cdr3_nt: TGCAGTGCTAGAGATTTCGCGGCTAGCGAAGAGACCCAGTACTTC
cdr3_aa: CSARDFAASEETQYF

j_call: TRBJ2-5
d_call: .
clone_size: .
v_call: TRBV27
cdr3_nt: TGTGCCAGCAGTTTATGGGGGAACCCCTACAATGAGCAGTACTTC
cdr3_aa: CASSLWGNPYNEQYF

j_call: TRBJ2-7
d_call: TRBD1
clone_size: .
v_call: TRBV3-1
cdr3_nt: TGTGCCAGCACCCGGGGACAGAACAATGAGCAGTACTTC
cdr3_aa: CASTRGQNNEQYF

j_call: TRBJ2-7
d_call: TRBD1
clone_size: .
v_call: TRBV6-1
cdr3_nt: TGTGCCAGCAAGCCGGGACAGGGATTCGAGCAGTACTTC
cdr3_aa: CASKPGQGFEQYF

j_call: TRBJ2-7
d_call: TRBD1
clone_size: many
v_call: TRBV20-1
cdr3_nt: TGCAGTGCTACCAGACAGGGTATAACCTACGAGCAGTACTTC
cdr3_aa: CSATRQGITYEQYF

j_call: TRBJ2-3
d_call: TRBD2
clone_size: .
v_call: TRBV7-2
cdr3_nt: TGTGCCAGCAGCAATAGCGGGAGCACAGATGCGCAGTATTTT
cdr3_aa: CASSNSGSTDAQYF

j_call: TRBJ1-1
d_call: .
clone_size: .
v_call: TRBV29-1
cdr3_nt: TGCAGCGGGATTAAAGGGGGGAGCACTGAAGCTTTCTTT
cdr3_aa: CSGIKGGSTEAFF

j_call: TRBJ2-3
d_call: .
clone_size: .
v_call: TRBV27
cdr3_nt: TGTGCCAGCAGACTTCAATTGGACAGACAATCTAGCACAGATACGCAGTATTTT
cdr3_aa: CASRLQLDRQSSTDTQYF

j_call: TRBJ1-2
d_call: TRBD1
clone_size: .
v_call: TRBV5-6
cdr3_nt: TGTGCCAGCAGCTTGGTAATTTTACAGGGGGACGCCTATGGCTACACCTTC
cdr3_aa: CASSLVILQGDAYGYTF

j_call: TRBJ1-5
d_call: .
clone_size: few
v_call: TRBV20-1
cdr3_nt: TGCAGTGCAAGACACAGTCGGGGGGCCTATCAGCCCCAGCATTTT
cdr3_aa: CSARHSRGAYQPQHF

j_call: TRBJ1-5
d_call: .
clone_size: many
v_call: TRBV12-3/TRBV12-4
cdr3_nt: TGTGCCAGCAGTTTAACAGATAGCAATCAGCCCCAGCATTTT
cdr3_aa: CASSLTDSNQPQHF

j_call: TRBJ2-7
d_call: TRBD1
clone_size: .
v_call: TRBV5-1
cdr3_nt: TGCGCCAGCAGCTTGGCCCTGTCTGGGACAGGGGTCTACGAGCAGTACTTC
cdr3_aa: CASSLALSGTGVYEQYF

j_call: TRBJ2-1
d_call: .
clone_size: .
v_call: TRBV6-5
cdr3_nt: TGTGCCAGCAGAAGAAATGCCGACAATGAGCAGTTCTTC
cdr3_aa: CASRRNADNEQFF

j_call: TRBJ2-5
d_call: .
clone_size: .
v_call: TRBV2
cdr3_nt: TGTGCCAGCAGTAGAACAGGGACTCGGGAGACCCAGTACTTC
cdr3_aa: CASSRTGTRETQYF

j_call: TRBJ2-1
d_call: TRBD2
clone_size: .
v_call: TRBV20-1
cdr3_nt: TGCAGTGCTAGAGATATGACGATAGCGGGGGTTAGCTCCTACAATGAGCAGTTCTTC
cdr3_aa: CSARDMTIAGVSSYNEQFF

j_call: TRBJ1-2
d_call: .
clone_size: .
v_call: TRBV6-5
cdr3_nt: TGTGCCAGCAGTTACAGAGGTCCGGGAGGCTACACCTTC
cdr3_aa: CASSYRGPGGYTF

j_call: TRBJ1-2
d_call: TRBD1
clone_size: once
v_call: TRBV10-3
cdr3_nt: TGTGCCATCAGCCCGGACAGGGGTGGCTATGGCTACATCTTC
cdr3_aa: CAISPDRGGYGYIF

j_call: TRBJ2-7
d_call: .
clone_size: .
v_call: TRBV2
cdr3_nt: TGTGCCAGCACAGGGGCCGAGCAGTACTTC
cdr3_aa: CASTGAEQYF

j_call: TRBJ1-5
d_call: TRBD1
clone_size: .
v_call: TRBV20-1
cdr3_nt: TGCAGTGCTACCTCAGGGGGCTTTCAGCCCCAGCATTTT
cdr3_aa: CSATSGGFQPQHF

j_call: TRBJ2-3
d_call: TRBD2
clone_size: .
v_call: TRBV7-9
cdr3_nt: TGTGCCAGCAGCTTAGGGACTAGCGGGTACAAAGGAACAGATACGCAGTATTTT
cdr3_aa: CASSLGTSGYKGTDTQYF

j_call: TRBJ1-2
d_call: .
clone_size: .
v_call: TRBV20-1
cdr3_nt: TGCAGTGCTAGACAAACAGGACGGGATTATGGCTACACCTTC
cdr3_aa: CSARQTGRDYGYTF